These 27 T cell receptor beta chains share one sample of origin, sequenced in a study of T cells in Graves' hyperthyroidism and ophthalmopathy. RNA transcripts yielded amplified TCR beta CDR3 regions. First-round RT-PCR with HTBI primers amplified the TCR CDR3 region. A single record per CDR3 protein comes from TCRdb applying MiXCR to the multiplex PCR reads. The data hold some 740,000 distinct CDR3 sequences, with 12% to 15% observed a single time. Sequenced material: blood. All receptors derive from a woman under 30 with Graves' hyperthyroidism.

Notes on this clonotype: The conserved closing phenylalanine or tryptophan is absent in this CDR3, likely reflecting a read error. The chain couples TRBV12-3 or TRBV12-4 to TRBJ1-5; D is possibly TRBD1 (6 bases). The V end was cut by 5 bases, the J end by 0 bases, with 11 bases between. This CDR3 contains 15 residues. Written as DNA, the CDR3 is TGTGCCAGCAGTCTAACAGGGAATAGCAATCAGCCCCAGCATTCT. It is translated as CASSLTGNSNQPQHS.

The gene calls are TRBV11-2 and TRBJ2-3; 13 bases line up with TRBD2. CDR1 and CDR2 from the germline V gene are SGHAT and FQNNGV. This CDR3 spans 17 amino acids. The V and J ends lost 5 bases and 3 bases, in that order; junction bases with no gene match: 8. CDR3 bases: TGTGCCAGCAGCCGCGGACTAGCGGGAGTAGGGACAGATACGCAGTATTTT. Encoded protein: CASSRGLAGVGTDTQYF.

This clonotype was recorded many times. The chain couples TRBV6-1 to TRBJ2-3; 13 bases are a match to TRBD2. Losses at the gene ends were 6 bases for V and 5 bases for J; bases not matched to a gene: 8. Germline values: CDR1 MNHNS, CDR2 SASEGT. The CDR3 spans 16 residues. The CDR3 spells CASRKGLAGLGDTQYF. The CDR3 region has the DNA TGTGCCAGCAGGAAGGGACTAGCGGGATTGGGAGATACGCAGTATTTT.

This clonotype was observed a handful of times. The J gene is TRBJ2-1, the V gene TRBV7-3; 9 positions match TRBD2. CDR3 length equals 14 residues. V lost 1 base, J lost 9 bases, and 4 bases stayed unmatched. The germline V gene encodes CDR1 SGHTA and CDR2 FQGTGA. The CDR3 here is CASSLRREGVEQFF. CDR3 in DNA: TGTGCCAGCAGCTTAAGGCGGGAGGGTGTTGAGCAGTTCTTC.

Many counts were recorded for this clonotype. The chain combines TRBV27 with TRBJ1-2, with D unclear. V lost 5 bases and J 5 bases, leaving 12 bases between the germline ends. CDR3 length: 13 residues. The germline CDR1 and CDR2 sequences are MNHEY and SMNVEV (reference sequence). The CDR3 sequence: CASSAGVAYGYTF. CDR3 nucleotides: TGTGCCAGCAGTGCGGGCGTTGCTTATGGCTACACCTTC.

The table lists this clonotype with many counts. This rearrangement joins TRBV20-1 to TRBJ2-7; TRBD2 agrees at 12 bases. The CDR3 runs 15 residues. Losses at the gene ends were 6 bases for V and 3 bases for J; bases not matched to a gene: 9. The germline CDR1 and CDR2 sequences are DFQATT and SNEGSKA (reference sequence). This CDR3 is CSAGSTSGSSYEQYF. The CDR3 region has the DNA TGCAGTGCCGGATCGACTAGCGGGAGTAGCTACGAGCAGTACTTC.

This clonotype was counted ten times or more. The rearrangement joins TRBV3-1 to TRBJ2-5; TRBD2 matches 13 bases. This CDR3 contains 19 residues. In germline, CDR1 is LGHDT, CDR2 YNNKEL (reference sequence). Trimming cost V 4 bases and J 6 bases; bases outside gene matches: 17. The CDR3 DNA is TGTGCCAGCAGCCCCAATCCCCGGATCGGACTAGCGGGAGTTAAGACCCAGTACTTC. Translating gives CASSPNPRIGLAGVKTQYF.

This clonotype was recorded at least ten times. This chain connects TRBV11-2 to TRBJ2-1; 9 positions match TRBD2. This CDR3 is built from 16 residues. The germline V gene encodes CDR1 SGHAT and CDR2 FQNNGV. The V and J ends lost 3 bases and 7 bases, in that order; junction bases with no gene match: 10. The CDR3 DNA reads TGTGCCAGCAGCTTCGGACTAGCGTCCTGGGGGAATGAGCAGTTCTTC. Translation gives CASSFGLASWGNEQFF.

This clonotype was observed a single time. This chain joins TRBV20-1 and TRBJ2-3; 8 bases line up with TRBD2. This CDR3 is 13 amino acids long. V shed 3 bases and J 6 bases; nucleotides not matched to a gene: 5. The germline V gene has CDR1 DFQATT and CDR2 SNEGSKA (reference sequence). The DNA of the CDR3 is TGCAGTGCTAGTCCAGCGGGAGTGGATACGCAGTATTTT. Translating gives CSASPAGVDTQYF.

This clonotype was found many times. This rearrangement joins TRBV6-6 to TRBJ2-7, with 7 positions matching TRBD2. The V gene end was trimmed by 2 bases and the J gene end by 2 bases; junction bases not matched to a gene: 6. CDR1 MNHNY and CDR2 SVGAGI come from the germline V gene (reference sequence). The CDR3 runs to 15 residues. CDR3 loop: CASSYGSSGTYEQYF. The CDR3 DNA reads TGTGCCAGCAGTTACGGGTCTAGCGGAACCTACGAGCAGTACTTC.

Remarks on this clonotype: One base away lies a much larger clone, so this may be a sequencing read error. In this CDR3 the conserved last residue, phenylalanine or tryptophan, is missing, so a read error is likely. The chain recombines TRBV5-1 with TRBJ1-1; D unresolved. V was shortened by 2 bases and J by 1 base, with 9 bases between the two germline ends. Germline V CDR1 and CDR2: SGHRS, YFSETQ. CDR3 length: 14 amino acids. In DNA form, the CDR3 reads TGCGCCAGCAGCTTAGCCTCTACGAACACTGAAGCTTTCCTT. Translation gives CASSLASTNTEAFL.

This clonotype occurred many times. CDR3 loop: CASSFLLAGGLNEQYF. CDR3 sequence (DNA): TGTGCCAGCAGTTTTCTCCTAGCGGGAGGGCTTAACGAGCAGTACTTC. The chain combines TRBV28 with TRBJ2-7; 12 bases line up with TRBD2. With 3 bases clipped from V and 5 bases from J, the junction kept 8 bases outside the gene matches. The CDR3 length is 16 residues. The germline V gene has CDR1 MDHEN and CDR2 SYDVKM.

This clonotype was counted many times. The chain couples TRBV29-1 to TRBJ2-7; TRBD1 or TRBD2 may be the D gene (5 bases each). Between the trimmed V and J ends, which lost 6 bases and 7 bases, there was a span of 28 bases. The CDR3 loop spans 16 amino acids. Germline assignment: CDR1 SQVTM and CDR2 ANQGSEA. The DNA for the CDR3 is TGCAGCGTCGCCACACCAGGGCAGGGTACAGAGGGAGAGCAGTACTTC. Its protein product is CSVATPGQGTEGEQYF.

The table lists this clonotype with many counts. J is TRBJ2-1 and V is TRBV20-1; the match to TRBD2 covers 11 bases. This CDR3 spans 13 amino acids. The germline CDR1 and CDR2 sequences are DFQATT and SNEGSKA (reference sequence). Trimming cost V 7 bases and J 4 bases; bases outside gene matches: 3. The CDR3 loop is CSGTSGFYNEQFF. DNA of the CDR3: TGCAGTGGGACTAGCGGGTTTTACAATGAGCAGTTCTTC.

This clonotype was observed a handful of times. This chain links TRBV27 with TRBJ2-7, with D maybe TRBD1 (6 bases). The germline V and J ends were trimmed by 5 bases and 0 bases, with 11 bases remaining between them. The germline gives CDR1 MNHEY, CDR2 SMNVEV (reference sequence). This CDR3 spans 14 amino acids. CDR3 sequence (DNA): TGTGCCAGCAGTGCGAGACAGGTCTCCTACGAGCAGTACTTC. Protein: CASSARQVSYEQYF.

This clonotype showed up many times. This sequence joins TRBV20-1 and TRBJ2-1, with 8 bases that match TRBD2. The ends lost 2 bases at V and 3 bases at J; junction bases unmatched: 9. This CDR3 has 16 amino acids. CDR1 and CDR2 from the germline V gene are DFQATT and SNEGSKA (reference sequence). The CDR3 is CSARLPLAGGYNEQFF. CDR3 nucleotides: TGCAGTGCTAGACTCCCTCTTGCGGGAGGCTACAATGAGCAGTTCTTC.

The table lists this clonotype with many counts. The genes are TRBV13 and TRBJ1-2; possible D gene TRBD1, 5 bases. CDR1 and CDR2 from the germline V gene are PRHDT and FYEKMQ (reference sequence). Trimming took 7 bases from V and 4 from J, leaving 16 bases between them. This CDR3 spans 14 amino acids. CDR3 in DNA: TGTGCCAGCAATAACGGGACGCCCGTCTATGGCTACACCTTC. This encodes CASNNGTPVYGYTF.

Regarding this clonotype: This may come from a read error, since a much larger clone is one base off. As the CDR3 is not closed by the conserved phenylalanine or tryptophan, this likely results from a read error. The V and J genes are TRBV11-2 and TRBJ1-6; D is perhaps TRBD1 (5 bases). The V gene's germline CDR1 is SGHAT and CDR2 FQNNGV. The CDR3 sequence is 16 residues long. Trimming cost V 0 bases and J 10 bases, with 16 bases left between them. The CDR3 nucleotides are TGTGCCAGCAGCTTAGATGAAGGGACGTTACGGTCACCCCTCCACTTG. It translates to CASSLDEGTLRSPLHL.

The V gene is TRBV12-3 or TRBV12-4, the J gene TRBJ1-4; 11 positions match TRBD1. Unmatched junction bases numbered 10, after V lost 5 bases and J lost 8 bases. The length of the CDR3 is 16 residues. CDR3 protein: CASSPIPGTGGEKLFF. CDR3 nucleotides: TGTGCCAGCAGTCCAATTCCCGGGACAGGGGGAGAAAAACTGTTTTTT.

The table lists this clonotype with a few counts. The chain employs TRBV19 and TRBJ1-2; 7 bases map to TRBD1. In germline, CDR1 is LNHDA, CDR2 SQIVND (reference sequence). V trimming: 4 bases; J trimming: 4 bases; junction bases outside the gene matches: 6. The CDR3 sequence is 14 residues long. Here the CDR3 reads CASSTRTGSYGYTF. CDR3 DNA: TGTGCCAGTAGTACTCGGACAGGAAGCTATGGCTACACCTTC.

The V call is TRBV18, the J call TRBJ2-6, with D maybe TRBD2 (6 bases). Between the trimmed V and J ends, which lost 6 bases and 0 bases, there was a span of 18 bases. Germline CDR1 reads KGHSH; CDR2 reads LQKENI. The CDR3 totals 18 residues. The CDR3 here is CASSLNSGRYSGANVLTF. The CDR3 bases are TGTGCCAGCTCCCTTAATAGCGGTCGATACTCTGGGGCCAACGTCCTGACTTTC.

V gene TRBV20-1 combines with J gene TRBJ2-3, with D unresolved. V lost 5 bases and J 7 bases, leaving 10 bases between the germline ends. The V gene's germline CDR1 is DFQATT and CDR2 SNEGSKA (reference sequence). This CDR3 has 11 amino acids. Written as DNA, the CDR3 is TGCAGTGCTGCAGGAGAAAATACGCAGTATTTT. It is translated as CSAAGENTQYF.

The J gene is TRBJ2-5, the V gene TRBV7-9; 8 nucleotides line up with TRBD2. The germline V gene encodes CDR1 SEHNR and CDR2 FQNEAQ (reference sequence). Unmatched junction bases numbered 4, after V lost 0 bases and J lost 1 base. This CDR3 region has 16 residues. As DNA, the CDR3 is TGTGCCAGCAGCTTAGCTCCGGGACTAGGCCAAGAGACCCAGTACTTC. As protein: CASSLAPGLGQETQYF.

This clonotype was seen ten or more times. This chain connects TRBV7-3 to TRBJ2-5; D is perhaps TRBD1 (8 bases). Trimming shortened V by 5 bases and J by 0 bases, and 16 bases separated the two germline ends. Germline values: CDR1 SGHTA, CDR2 FQGTGA. The CDR3 is made up of 16 amino acids. The CDR3 DNA reads as TGTGCCAGCAGCCAACAGGGGGGAGGGTACCAAGAGACCCAGTACTTC. The encoded protein is CASSQQGGGYQETQYF.

This clonotype has ten or more counts. V and J are TRBV7-2 and TRBJ2-1; no clear D gene. The V end lost 7 bases, the J end lost 5 bases, and 27 bases lay between the germline ends. Germline lookup yields CDR1 SGHTA and CDR2 FQGNSA. There are 18 residues in the CDR3. The CDR3 DNA reads as TGTGCCAGCACCAGCTTATCCCCTTCCTCCCTTCGTCACAATGAGCAGTTCTTC. This encodes CASTSLSPSSLRHNEQFF.

This chain links TRBV18 with TRBJ2-1; no definite D call. Germline V CDR1 and CDR2: KGHSH, LQKENI. CDR3 size: 12 residues. V lost 6 bases and J 6 bases, leaving 9 bases between the germline ends. CDR3 amino acids: CASSRPLNEQFF. CDR3 DNA: TGTGCCAGCTCGCGACCTCTCAATGAGCAGTTCTTC. Variable domain in full (rest from reference TRBV18 and TRBJ2-1): NAGVMQNPRHLVRRRGQEARLRCSPMKGHSHVYWYRQLPEEGLKFMVYLQKENIIDESGMPKERFSAEFPKEGPSILRIQQVVRGDSAAYFCASSRPLNEQFFGPGTRLTVL.

This clonotype was counted many times. CDR3 region: CASKAKGGWFQGNQPQHF. CDR3 bases: TGTGCCAGCAAGGCGAAAGGAGGATGGTTCCAGGGGAATCAGCCCCAGCATTTT. The chain recombines TRBV2 with TRBJ1-5, with D perhaps TRBD1 (6 bases). The germline V gene has CDR1 SNHLY and CDR2 FYNNEI. The CDR3 has 18 amino acids. V gave up 7 bases and J gave up 4 bases, with 26 bases separating them.